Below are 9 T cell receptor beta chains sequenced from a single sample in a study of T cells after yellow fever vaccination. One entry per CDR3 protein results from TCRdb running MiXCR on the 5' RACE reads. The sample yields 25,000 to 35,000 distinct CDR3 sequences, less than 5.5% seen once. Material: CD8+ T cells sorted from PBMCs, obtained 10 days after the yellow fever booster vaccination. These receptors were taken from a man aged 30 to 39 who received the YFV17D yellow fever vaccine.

CDR3: CSVVGLAGGDEQYF. The CDR3 DNA reads TGCAGCGTTGTAGGGCTAGCGGGAGGTGACGAGCAGTACTTC. This chain connects TRBV29-1 to TRBJ2-7; TRBD2 aligns across 11 bases. Germline V gene lookup returns CDR1 SQVTM and CDR2 ANQGSEA. The CDR3 is made up of 14 amino acids. The ends lost 4 bases at V and 5 bases at J; junction bases unmatched: 7.

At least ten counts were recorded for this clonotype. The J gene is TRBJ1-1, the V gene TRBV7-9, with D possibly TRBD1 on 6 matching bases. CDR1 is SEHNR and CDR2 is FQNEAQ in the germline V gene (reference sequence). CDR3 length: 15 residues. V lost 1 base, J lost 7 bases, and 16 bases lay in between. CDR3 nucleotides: TGTGCCAGCAGCTTAGAGGTGGGAGGGGGTGGTGAAGCTTTCTTT. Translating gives CASSLEVGGGGEAFF.

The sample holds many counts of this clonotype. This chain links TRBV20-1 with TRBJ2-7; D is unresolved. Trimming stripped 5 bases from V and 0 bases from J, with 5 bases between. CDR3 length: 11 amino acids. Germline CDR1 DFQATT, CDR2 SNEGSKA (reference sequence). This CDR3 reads CSAPYSYEQYF. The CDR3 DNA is TGCAGTGCTCCGTACTCCTACGAGCAGTACTTC.

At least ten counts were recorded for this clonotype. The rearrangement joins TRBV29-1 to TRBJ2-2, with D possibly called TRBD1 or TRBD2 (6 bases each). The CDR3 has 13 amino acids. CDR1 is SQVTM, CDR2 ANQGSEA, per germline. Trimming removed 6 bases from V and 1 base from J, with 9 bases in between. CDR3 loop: CSVEGGNTGELFF. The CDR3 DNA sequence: TGCAGCGTAGAGGGGGGGAACACCGGGGAGCTGTTTTTT.

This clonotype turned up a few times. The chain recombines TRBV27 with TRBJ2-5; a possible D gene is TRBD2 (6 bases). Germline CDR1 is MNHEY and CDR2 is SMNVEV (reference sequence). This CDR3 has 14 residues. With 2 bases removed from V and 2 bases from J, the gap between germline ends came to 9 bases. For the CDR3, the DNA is TGTGCCAGCAGTTTAGCCGCGGGGCAAGAGACCCAGTACTTC. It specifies CASSLAAGQETQYF.

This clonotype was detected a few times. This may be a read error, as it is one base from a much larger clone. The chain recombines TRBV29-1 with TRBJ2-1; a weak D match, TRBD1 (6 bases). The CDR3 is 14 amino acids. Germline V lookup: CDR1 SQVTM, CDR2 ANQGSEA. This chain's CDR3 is CSIDRDNGYNEQFF. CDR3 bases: TGCAGCATTGACCGGGACAATGGTTACAATGAGCAGTTCTTC.

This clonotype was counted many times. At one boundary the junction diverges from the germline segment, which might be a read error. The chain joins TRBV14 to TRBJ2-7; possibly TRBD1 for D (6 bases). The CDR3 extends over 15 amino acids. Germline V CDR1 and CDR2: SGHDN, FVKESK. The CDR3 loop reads CASSEEGEPFYEQYF. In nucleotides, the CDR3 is TGTGCCAGCAGCGAAGAGGGGGAGCCGTTCTACGAGCAGTACTTC.

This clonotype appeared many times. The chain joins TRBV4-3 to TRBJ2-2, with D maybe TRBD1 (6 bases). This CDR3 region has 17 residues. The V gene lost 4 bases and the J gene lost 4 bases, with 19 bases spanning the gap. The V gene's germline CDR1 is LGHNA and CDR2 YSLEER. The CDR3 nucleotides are TGCGCCAGCAGCCTCTACGAGGCAGGGGATGGCACCGGGGAGCTGTTTTTT. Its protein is CASSLYEAGDGTGELFF.

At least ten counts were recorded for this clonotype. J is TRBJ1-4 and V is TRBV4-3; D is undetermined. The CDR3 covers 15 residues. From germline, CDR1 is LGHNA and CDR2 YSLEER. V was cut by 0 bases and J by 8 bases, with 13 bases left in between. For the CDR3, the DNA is TGCGCCAGCAGCCAAGATCTCTGGGAAGGCGAAAAACTGTTTTTT. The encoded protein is CASSQDLWEGEKLFF.